One T cell receptor beta chain is described in this entry. The antigen remains unidentified. The junction shows a germline mismatch at one end, possibly a read error. This record belongs to a study of glioma-infiltrating T cells. Study-level findings and limits: Very few CDR3 sequences were shared between tissue and blood. Tissue-blood divergence was below expectation in non-neoplastic patients, above in gliomas.

From germline, CDR1 is MGHDK and CDR2 SYGVNS. This CDR3 has 11 residues. TCR alpha and beta CDR3 regions were amplified from RNA using iRepertoire nested multiplex PCR. Tissue mRNA or PBMC total RNA, roughly 85-450 ng, went into one-step reverse transcription and amplification. TCRdb used MiXCR to reprocess the multiplex PCR reads, holding one entry per CDR3 protein. Of 150,000 to 200,000 distinct CDR3 sequences listed, about 32% are singletons. The chain uses TRBV25-1 and TRBJ2-1, with D tentatively TRBD2 (5 bases). This sequence was found in a human donor with low-grade glioma or glioblastoma, undergoing nonglioma brain surgery, or in good health (not recorded which). Sequencing was performed on glioma tissue, nonneoplastic brain tissue, or PBMCs (not recorded which). The CDR3, as DNA: TGTGCCAGCAGTGAATCAGTAGCGCTGCTCTTC. It codes for CASSESVALLF.